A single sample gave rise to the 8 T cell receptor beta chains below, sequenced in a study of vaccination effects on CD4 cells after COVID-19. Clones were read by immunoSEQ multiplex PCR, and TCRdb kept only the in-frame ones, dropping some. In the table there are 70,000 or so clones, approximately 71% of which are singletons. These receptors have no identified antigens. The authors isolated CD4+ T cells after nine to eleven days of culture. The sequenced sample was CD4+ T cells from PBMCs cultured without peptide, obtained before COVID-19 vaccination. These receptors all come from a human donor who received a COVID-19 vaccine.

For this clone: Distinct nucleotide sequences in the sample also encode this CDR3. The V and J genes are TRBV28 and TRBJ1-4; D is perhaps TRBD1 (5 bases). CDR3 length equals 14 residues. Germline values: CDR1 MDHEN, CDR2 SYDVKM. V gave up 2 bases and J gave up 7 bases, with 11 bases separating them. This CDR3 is CASSLPGGGEKLFF. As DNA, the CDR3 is TGTGCCAGCAGTTTACCCGGGGGGGGTGAAAAACTGTTTTTT.

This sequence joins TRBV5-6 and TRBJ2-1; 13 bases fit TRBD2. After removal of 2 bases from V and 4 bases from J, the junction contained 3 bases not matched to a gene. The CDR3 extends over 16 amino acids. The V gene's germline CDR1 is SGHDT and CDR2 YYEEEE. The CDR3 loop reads CASSFRTSGGYNEQFF. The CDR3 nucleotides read TGTGCCAGCAGCTTCCGGACTAGCGGGGGTTACAATGAGCAGTTCTTC.

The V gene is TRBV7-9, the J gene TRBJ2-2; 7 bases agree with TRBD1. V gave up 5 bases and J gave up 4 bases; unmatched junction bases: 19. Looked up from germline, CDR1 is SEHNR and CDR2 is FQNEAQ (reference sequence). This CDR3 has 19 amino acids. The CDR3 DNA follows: TGTGCCAGCAGCCAACCTATGGCCCCCCCCAGGGGGTCCACCGGGGAGCTGTTTTTT. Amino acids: CASSQPMAPPRGSTGELFF.

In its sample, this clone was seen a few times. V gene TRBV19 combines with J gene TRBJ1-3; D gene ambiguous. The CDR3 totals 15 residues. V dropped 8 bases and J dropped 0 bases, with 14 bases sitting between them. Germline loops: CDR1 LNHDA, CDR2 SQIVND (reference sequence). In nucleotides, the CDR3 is TGTGCCAGTTGGAAGGGTTCCTTCTCTGGAAACACCATATATTTT. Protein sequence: CASWKGSFSGNTIYF.

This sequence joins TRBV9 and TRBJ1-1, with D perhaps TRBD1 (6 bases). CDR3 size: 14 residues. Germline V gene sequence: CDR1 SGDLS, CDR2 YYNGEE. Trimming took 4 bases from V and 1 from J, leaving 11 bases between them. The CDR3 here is CASSTTGANTEAFF. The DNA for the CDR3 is TGTGCCAGCAGCACGACAGGAGCGAACACTGAAGCTTTCTTT.

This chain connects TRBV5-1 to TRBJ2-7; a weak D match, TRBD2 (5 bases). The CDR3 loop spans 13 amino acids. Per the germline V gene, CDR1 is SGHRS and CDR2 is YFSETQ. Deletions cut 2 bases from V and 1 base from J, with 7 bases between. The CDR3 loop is CASSFGLSYEQYV. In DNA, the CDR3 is TGCGCCAGCAGCTTTGGACTGTCCTACGAGCAGTACGTC.

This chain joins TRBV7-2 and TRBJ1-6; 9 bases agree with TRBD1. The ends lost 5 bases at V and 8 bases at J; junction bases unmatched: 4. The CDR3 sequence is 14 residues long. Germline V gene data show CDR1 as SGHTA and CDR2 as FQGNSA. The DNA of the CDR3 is TGTGCCAGCAGCCGGACAGGGGTGGATTCACCCCTCCACTTT. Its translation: CASSRTGVDSPLHF.

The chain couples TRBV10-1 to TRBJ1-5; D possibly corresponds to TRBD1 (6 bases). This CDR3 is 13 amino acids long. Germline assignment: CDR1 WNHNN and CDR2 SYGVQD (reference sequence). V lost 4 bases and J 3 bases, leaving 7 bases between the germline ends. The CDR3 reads CASSAGVNQPQHF. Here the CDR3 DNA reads TGCGCCAGCAGTGCAGGGGTCAATCAGCCCCAGCATTTT.